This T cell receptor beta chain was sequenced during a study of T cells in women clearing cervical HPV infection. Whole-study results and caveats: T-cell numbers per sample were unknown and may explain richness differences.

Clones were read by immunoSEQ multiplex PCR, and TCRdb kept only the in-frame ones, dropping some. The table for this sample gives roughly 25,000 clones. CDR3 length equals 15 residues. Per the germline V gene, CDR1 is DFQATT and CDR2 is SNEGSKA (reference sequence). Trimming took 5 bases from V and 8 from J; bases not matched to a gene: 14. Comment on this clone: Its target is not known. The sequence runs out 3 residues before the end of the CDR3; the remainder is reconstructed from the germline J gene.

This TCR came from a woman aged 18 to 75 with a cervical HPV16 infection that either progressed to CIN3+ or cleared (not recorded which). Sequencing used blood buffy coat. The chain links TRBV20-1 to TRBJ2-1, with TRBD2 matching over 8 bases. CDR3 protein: CSAHPRGSGRDEQFF. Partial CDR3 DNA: TGCAGTGCTCACCCGCGGGGAAGCGGGAGAGATGAG.